This TCR beta chain originates from a study of T cells in women clearing cervical HPV infection. In the study overall: For cases, blood was sampled a median approximately 150 days after lesion detection, interquartile range roughly 85 to 200 days. Study-wide results and limits: CIN3+ cases had significantly higher TCR repertoire richness than controls, but evenness did not differ.

The length of the CDR3 is 14 residues. V shed 5 bases and J shed 2 bases, with 13 bases lying between them. In the case of this clone: The antigen is undetermined. The CDR3 goes on 3 residues after the read ends, and that part is filled in from the germline J gene.

Using immunoSEQ multiplex PCR, the repertoire was profiled, and TCRdb retains in-frame clones only, with some absent. The specimen's table records tens of thousands of clones. The genes are TRBV23-1 and TRBJ2-7, with D perhaps matching TRBD1 (6 bases). TRBV23-1 is treated as an ORF (open reading frame) with a function not yet certain. The sequencing input was blood buffy coat. The receptor was derived from a woman aged 18 to 69 with a cervical HPV16 infection that either progressed to CIN3+ or cleared (not recorded which). The CDR3 DNA, read in part, is TGCGCCAGCAGTTTAATACAGGGAGCCTACGAG. It yields the protein CASSLIQGAYE. The entire CDR3 protein reads CASSLIQGAYEQYF.